Below are 9 T cell receptor beta chains sequenced from a single sample in a study of monozygotic twins with inflammatory bowel disease. TCRdb reprocessed the 5' RACE reads; each CDR3 protein has one entry and no DNA is given. In all, the sample yields 170,000 or so distinct CDR3 sequences. The sequenced sample was blood. The receptors here all came from a human donor with ulcerative colitis or Crohn's disease, or a healthy co-twin of an affected twin (not recorded which).

This chain links TRBV5-1 with TRBJ2-7; TCRdb selects TRBD1, and the lack of DNA leaves this call unchecked. The V gene's germline CDR1 is SGHRS and CDR2 YFSETQ. The CDR3 totals 14 residues. The CDR3: CASSFRDRGYEQYF. Combining the CDR3 with reference TRBV5-1 and TRBJ2-7 gives the whole variable domain KAGVTQTPRYLIKTRGQQVTLSCSPISGHRSVSWYQQTPGQGLQFLFEYFSETQRNKGNFPGRFSGRQFSNSRSEMNVSTLELGDSALYLCASSFRDRGYEQYFGPGTRLTVT.

This chain connects TRBV28 to TRBJ1-1; TCRdb picks TRBD1, but there is no DNA to check that call. CDR1 MDHEN and CDR2 SYDVKM come from the germline V gene. The length of the CDR3 is 14 residues. This CDR3 is CASSALTGDTEAFF.

J is TRBJ2-3 and V is TRBV2; absent DNA, TCRdb's TRBD1 call cannot be checked. This CDR3 is built from 15 residues. Germline CDR1 SNHLY, CDR2 FYNNEI. CDR3 residues: CASSEPRTSSDTQYF.

J is TRBJ1-2 and V is TRBV7-2. CDR1 is SGHTA and CDR2 is FQGNSA in the germline V gene. CDR3 length: 14 amino acids. This CDR3 reads CASSLATKSYGYTF.

The chain uses TRBV27 and TRBJ2-7; the TCRdb D gene call, TRBD1, has no DNA to confirm it. From germline, CDR1 is MNHEY and CDR2 SMNVEV (reference sequence). The CDR3 runs to 15 residues. The CDR3 region is CASWSPGQGSYEQYF.

V usage is TRBV4-3 and J usage is TRBJ1-6; as DNA is missing, the TRBD1 call by TCRdb cannot be tested. The CDR3 has 14 residues. Per germline, CDR1 LGHNA and CDR2 YSLEER. CDR3 loop: CASSDGHGESPLHF.

The chain is built from TRBV4-1 and TRBJ2-7. This CDR3 has 13 residues. Per the germline V gene, CDR1 is MGHRA and CDR2 is YSYEKL. The CDR3 region is CASSQGILYEQYF.

The V gene is TRBV20-1, the J gene TRBJ2-5; TCRdb designates TRBD2, a call that cannot be tested without DNA. This CDR3 has 13 residues. The germline CDR1 and CDR2 sequences are DFQATT and SNEGSKA (reference sequence). The CDR3 loop reads CSARDRGWGTQYF.

This chain joins TRBV10-3 and TRBJ1-5. This CDR3 spans 12 amino acids. CDR1 and CDR2 (germline): ENHRY, SYGVKD. Here the CDR3 reads CAISTDNQPQHF.